These 22 T cell receptor beta chains share one sample of origin, sequenced in a study of vaccination and CD4 T cells after COVID-19. Treatment reported: roughly 10-day PBMC culture with coronavirus spike peptide pools or control peptides (ViraFEST assay). At the Johns Hopkins FTIC core, DNA taken from cultured CD4+ T cells was sequenced by way of the Oncomine TCR Beta short-read assay. TCRdb reprocessed the PCR reads with MiXCR, giving one entry per CDR3 protein. The sample shows about 18,000 distinct CDR3 sequences, roughly 50% of them seen only once. Their antigen targets remain unknown. Sequenced: CD4+ T cells from blood, cultured in vitro. Every receptor here comes from a human donor who had recovered from COVID-19.

J is TRBJ2-3 and V is TRBV5-1; 12 bases match TRBD2. V gave up 1 base and J gave up 3 bases; unmatched junction bases: 6. Germline V gives CDR1 SGHRS, CDR2 YFSETQ. There are 17 residues in the CDR3. The CDR3 nucleotides are TGCGCCAGCAGCTTGACTCTAGCGGGAGGGGGGACAGATACGCAGTATTTT. It specifies CASSLTLAGGGTDTQYF.

This clonotype was detected a few times. The chain combines TRBV2 with TRBJ1-5, with a weak D call TRBD1 (6 bases). The CDR3 has 15 amino acids. V was cut by 3 bases and J by 7 bases, with 16 bases left in between. Germline-derived CDR1 and CDR2 are SNHLY and FYNNEI. As DNA, the CDR3 is TGTGCCAGCAGTGACGGGACAAGGGAGGGCCAGCCCCAGCATTTT. Amino acids: CASSDGTREGQPQHF.

J is TRBJ1-6 and V is TRBV6-1; D not certain. From germline, CDR1 is MNHNS and CDR2 SASEGT. The CDR3 is 14 residues long. Between the trimmed V and J ends, which lost 9 bases and 7 bases, there was a span of 16 bases. CDR3 coding DNA: TGTGCCAGTATAGAGAGGGCAGTAAATTCACCCCTCCACTTT. This translates into CASIERAVNSPLHF.

This clonotype turned up a few times. V usage is TRBV28 and J usage is TRBJ1-1; D is unclear. With 8 bases removed from V and 1 base from J, the gap between germline ends came to 8 bases. The CDR3 runs to 12 residues. Germline values: CDR1 MDHEN, CDR2 SYDVKM. CDR3 residues: CASVVSNTEAFF. The CDR3 coding sequence is TGTGCCAGCGTGGTTTCGAACACTGAAGCTTTCTTT.

The chain combines TRBV7-9 with TRBJ1-5; 10 nucleotides line up with TRBD1. V lost 5 bases and J lost 0; bases outside the gene matches: 7. There are 17 residues in the CDR3. Per the germline V gene, CDR1 is SEHNR and CDR2 is FQNEAQ (reference sequence). CDR3 sequence: CASSRGTGAYSNQPQHF. CDR3 bases: TGTGCCAGCAGCCGGGGGACAGGGGCATATAGCAATCAGCCCCAGCATTTT.

V is TRBV15 and J is TRBJ2-3; unclear D gene. The CDR3 consists of 13 residues. V lost 0 bases and J 6 bases, leaving 7 bases between the germline ends. From germline, CDR1 is LNHNV and CDR2 YYDKDF (reference sequence). The CDR3 bases are TGTGCCACCAGCAGAGATAGAGATGATACGCAGTATTTT. It yields the protein CATSRDRDDTQYF.

The chain combines TRBV5-1 with TRBJ2-1; TRBD2 matches at 8 bases. This CDR3 comprises 15 residues. V lost 4 bases and J lost 7; bases outside the gene matches: 10. The germline V gene has CDR1 SGHRS and CDR2 YFSETQ. CDR3 sequence: CASSGGSGSKNEQFF. The CDR3 DNA reads TGCGCCAGCAGCGGCGGGAGCGGGAGTAAGAATGAGCAGTTCTTC.

The J gene is TRBJ1-2, the V gene TRBV6-1; a possible D gene is TRBD1 (6 bases). Germline lookup yields CDR1 MNHNS and CDR2 SASEGT. The CDR3 contains 16 residues. Trimming cost V 4 bases and J 3 bases, with 18 bases left between them. The CDR3 bases are TGTGCCAGCAGTGTGGGGAAAGAGGACAGAGACTATGGCTACACCTTC. It specifies CASSVGKEDRDYGYTF.

The rearrangement uses TRBV20-1 and TRBJ1-1; D is possibly TRBD1 (5 bases). From germline, CDR1 is DFQATT and CDR2 SNEGSKA (reference sequence). Trimming cost V 2 bases and J 4 bases, with 8 bases left between them. The CDR3 is 12 amino acids. Written as DNA, the CDR3 is TGCAGTGCTAGAAGGGGAGGCACTGAAGCTTTCTTT. This encodes CSARRGGTEAFF.

This chain's CDR3 is CASTLSGSNTGELFF. CDR3 coding DNA: TGTGCCAGTACCCTTTCGGGCTCGAACACCGGGGAGCTGTTTTTT. This chain links TRBV19 with TRBJ2-2; D not resolved. CDR1 is LNHDA and CDR2 is SQIVND in the germline V gene (reference sequence). V lost 7 bases to trimming and J lost 0 bases, with 12 bases between them. The CDR3 is made up of 15 amino acids. The full variable domain, rest sourced from reference TRBV19 and TRBJ2-2, is DGGITQSPKYLFRKEGQNVTLSCEQNLNHDAMYWYRQDPGQGLRLIYYSQIVNDFQKGDIAEGYSVSREKKESFPLTVTSAQKNPTAFYLCASTLSGSNTGELFFGEGSRLTVL.

A single count supports this clonotype. This chain uses TRBV6-1 with TRBJ2-3, with TRBD1 matching 7 bases. Per germline, CDR1 MNHNS and CDR2 SASEGT. CDR3 length: 14 residues. V dropped 5 bases and J dropped 4; count of bases not matched to a gene: 6. CDR3 nucleotide sequence: TGTGCCAGCAGTCGGACAGGCGGTCCAGATACGCAGTATTTT. Amino acid sequence: CASSRTGGPDTQYF.

The CDR3 reads CASSPRVAGENEQFF. The CDR3 bases are TGTGCCAGCAGCCCTCGGGTAGCGGGAGAAAATGAGCAGTTCTTC. V usage is TRBV6-1 and J usage is TRBJ2-1; 9 nucleotides line up with TRBD2. Germline-derived CDR1 and CDR2 are MNHNS and SASEGT. Losses at the gene ends were 6 bases for V and 7 bases for J; bases not matched to a gene: 10. This CDR3 comprises 15 residues.

V is TRBV7-3 and J is TRBJ2-1; D is unclear. Germline CDR1 is SGHTA and CDR2 is FQGTGA. Trimming took off 1 base at V and 5 bases at J, with 3 bases between the two ends. CDR3 length: 12 residues. CDR3 bases: TGTGCCAGCAGCTTAAGTAACAATGAGCAGTTCTTC. Its translation is CASSLSNNEQFF.

This chain joins TRBV28 and TRBJ1-1; D is unresolved. The germline CDR1 and CDR2 sequences are MDHEN and SYDVKM. The CDR3 has 15 residues. V was cut by 3 bases and J by 0 bases, with 11 bases left in between. CDR3 sequence reads: CASSLDPGLNTEAFF. As DNA, the CDR3 is TGTGCCAGCAGTTTGGACCCCGGGCTGAACACTGAAGCTTTCTTT.

The V and J genes are TRBV18 and TRBJ2-5; TRBD1 agrees at 9 bases. This CDR3 spans 15 amino acids. J was trimmed by 4 bases and V by 2 bases; bases with no gene match: 5. Per the germline V gene, CDR1 is KGHSH and CDR2 is LQKENI. This chain's CDR3 is CASSPAQGAAETQYF. The CDR3, as DNA: TGTGCCAGCTCACCAGCACAGGGGGCTGCAGAGACCCAGTACTTC.

This clonotype was counted only a few times. The gene calls are TRBV5-5 and TRBJ1-2; tentatively, D is TRBD1 (6 bases). The CDR3 runs to 13 residues. Trimming removed 5 bases at V and 6 bases at J, with 14 bases between. Germline V CDR1 and CDR2: SGHKS, YYEKEE (reference sequence). In nucleotides, the CDR3 is TGTGCCAGCAGGAACAGGGACTGGGATGGCTACACCTTC. It encodes CASRNRDWDGYTF.

This clonotype appeared a few times. V and J are TRBV7-9 and TRBJ2-2, with no clear D. V shed 5 bases and J shed 8 bases, with 15 bases lying between them. Germline V lookup: CDR1 SEHNR, CDR2 FQNEAQ (reference sequence). This CDR3 has 14 amino acids. The CDR3 sequence: CASSPLDLSGELFF. The CDR3 coding sequence is TGTGCCAGCAGCCCCTTAGACCTGTCAGGGGAGCTGTTTTTT.

The DNA of the CDR3 is TGCAGTGCTAGAGATTCTACTAGGGGACCCTCCTACGAGCAGTACTTC. Encoded protein: CSARDSTRGPSYEQYF. The chain is built from TRBV20-1 and TRBJ2-7; D is perhaps TRBD1 or TRBD2 (5 bases each). This CDR3 is 16 amino acids long. Trimming pared 0 bases from V and 0 bases from J, leaving 15 bases between. Germline V lookup: CDR1 DFQATT, CDR2 SNEGSKA (reference sequence).

The rearrangement uses TRBV19 and TRBJ2-6; no definite D call. V was shortened by 5 bases and J by 2 bases, with 7 bases between the two germline ends. This CDR3 spans 14 amino acids. Germline V lookup: CDR1 LNHDA, CDR2 SQIVND (reference sequence). The CDR3 region has the DNA TGTGCCAGTAGTGACACCCCTGGGGCCAACGTCCTGACTTTC. Its protein product is CASSDTPGANVLTF.

V is TRBV20-1 and J is TRBJ1-5; 7 bases align to TRBD1. The V gene's germline CDR1 is DFQATT and CDR2 SNEGSKA (reference sequence). The CDR3 is 13 residues long. V shed 0 bases and J 7 bases; nucleotides not matched to a gene: 3. Here the CDR3 reads CSARDLGGQPQHF. DNA of the CDR3: TGCAGTGCTAGAGATTTAGGGGGCCAGCCCCAGCATTTT.

V usage is TRBV7-8 and J usage is TRBJ2-5; D gene unclear. This CDR3 region has 11 residues. V was cut by 2 bases and J by 4 bases, with 2 bases left in between. CDR1 is SGHVS, CDR2 FQNEAQ, per germline. CDR3 nucleotide sequence: TGTGCCAGCAGCTTATTAGAGACCCAGTACTTC. This encodes CASSLLETQYF.

J is TRBJ2-1 and V is TRBV12-3 or TRBV12-4, with D tentatively TRBD1 or TRBD2 (5 bases each). The CDR3 totals 16 residues. V lost 5 bases and J 4 bases, leaving 18 bases between the germline ends. The CDR3 DNA reads as TGTGCCAGCAGTCGGGAAGGGGCGAAGATTTACAATGAGCAGTTCTTC. This gives the protein CASSREGAKIYNEQFF.